The clone carrying this T cell receptor beta chain turned up a few times. The antigen remains unidentified. The sample comes from a study of human T cells and chemical hapten exposure. Looking at the study overall: An area of 2 cm by 2 to 2.5 cm on upper inner arm skin received 2% DPC for sensitization. Predominantly women, the patients had alopecia areata, totalis or universalis.

Study observations and caveats: With regard to DPC sensitization, TCRs above 1 in 1000 frequency did not change.

The CDR3 runs to 12 residues. The V and J ends lost 3 bases and 12 bases respectively, with 15 bases between them. Germline V gene data show CDR1 as MDHEN and CDR2 as SYDVKM. MiXCR, applied by TCRdb to the RACE reads, yields one record per CDR3 protein. The data show about 260,000 distinct CDR3 sequences, with 7% to 10% seen just once and about 2.5% held by the top ten. Specified time point: pre-sensitization, week 0. Stated treatment: therapeutic diphenylcyclopropenone sensitization with weekly scalp DPC. RNA extraction used unfractionated whole blood as the source of total RNA. V and J are TRBV28 and TRBJ2-7, with a tentative D call TRBD2 (6 bases). The specimen comprised whole blood, sampled in connection with sensitization to the hapten diphenylcyclopropenone (DPC). The source of this sequence is a woman in her thirties or forties with alopecia areata. Some clones in this sample may be carry-over from other donors' samples. CDR3 in amino acids: CASSLTLRETYF. In DNA, the CDR3 is TGTGCCAGCAGTTTGACCCTCCGGGAGACGTACTTC. Together with reference TRBV28 and TRBJ2-7, the CDR3 gives the full variable domain: DVKVTQSSRYLVKRTGEKVFLECVQDMDHENMFWYRQDPGLGLRLIYFSYDVKMKEKGDIPEGYSVSREKKERFSLILESASTNQTSMYLCASSLTLRETYFGPGTRLTVT.